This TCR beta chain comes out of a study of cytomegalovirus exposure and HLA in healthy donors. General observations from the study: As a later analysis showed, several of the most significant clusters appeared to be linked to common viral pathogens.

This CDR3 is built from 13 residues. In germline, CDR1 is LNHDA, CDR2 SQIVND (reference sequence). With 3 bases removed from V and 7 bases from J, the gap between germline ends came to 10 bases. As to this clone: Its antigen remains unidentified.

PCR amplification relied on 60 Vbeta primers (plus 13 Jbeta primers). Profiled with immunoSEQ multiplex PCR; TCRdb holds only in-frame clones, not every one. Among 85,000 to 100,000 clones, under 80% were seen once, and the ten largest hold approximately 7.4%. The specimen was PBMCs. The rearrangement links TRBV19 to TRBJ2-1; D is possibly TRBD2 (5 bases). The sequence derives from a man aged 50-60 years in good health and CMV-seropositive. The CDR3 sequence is CASSIWGENEQFF. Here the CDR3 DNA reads TGTGCCAGTAGTATTTGGGGAGAGAATGAGCAGTTCTTC.